This T cell receptor (beta chain) was obtained from a study of regulatory T cells in long-lasting Graves disease. As for this clonotype: Its matching antigen is unknown.

Study-wide findings and caveats: Favored usage of TRBV28, TRBJ1-2 and TRBJ2-5 was recorded in persistent disease.

Germline V lookup: CDR1 SGDLS, CDR2 YYNGEE. V trimming: 3 bases; J trimming: 0 bases; junction bases outside the gene matches: 6. There are 16 residues in the CDR3. Sequencing libraries for TCR beta were prepared with iRepertoire HTBI primers and Arm-PCR of CDR3 regions. TCRdb re-called the multiplex PCR reads with MiXCR, one entry per CDR3 protein. The sample lists some 440,000 distinct CDR3 sequences, under 25% occurring once. Time point here: persistent/refractory GD, antithyroid drugs over 5 years with positive TRAb. Following extraction of RNA from PBMCs, that RNA was used to make the TCR library. In each case, Graves' disease was diagnosed per American Thyroid Association guidelines. Xi'an, China, was home to the endocrinology department that provided patients. As collected, the peripheral blood samples measured about 9.2 milliliters each and went into EDTA tubes.

This receptor was taken from a female donor with Graves disease. The V gene is TRBV9, the J gene TRBJ2-5, with TRBD1 identical over 9 bases. The sequencing here drew on peripheral blood mononuclear cells (PBMCs), taken when the disease was refractory, from a patient treated with antithyroid drugs. The CDR3, as DNA: TGTGCCAGCAGCGCCGGGACAGGGAACCACCAAGAGACCCAGTACTTC. Encoded protein: CASSAGTGNHQETQYF.